These 15 T cell receptor beta chains share one sample of origin, sequenced in a study of T cell repertoires in cytomegalovirus infection. MiXCR, applied by TCRdb to the reads, yields one record per CDR3 protein. The table shows fewer than 80,000 distinct CDR3 sequences, with less than 4.5% occurring only once. The sequenced sample consisted of PBMCs. Receptor source: a human donor in good health (CMV status not recorded). Some clones in this sample may be carry-over from other donors' samples.

This clonotype was counted many times. This sequence joins TRBV4-3 and TRBJ1-4; weak D call: TRBD1 (5 bases). Germline CDR1 and CDR2: LGHNA and YSLEER. The V gene lost 4 bases and the J gene lost 9 bases, with 15 bases spanning the gap. There are 14 residues in the CDR3. The CDR3 spells CASSPSRAHKKLFF. Written as DNA, the CDR3 is TGCGCCAGCAGCCCATCCAGGGCTCATAAAAAACTGTTTTTT.

This clonotype came up many times. The chain joins TRBV20-1 to TRBJ1-2; 9 bases line up with TRBD1. This CDR3 comprises 14 residues. The germline V gene has CDR1 DFQATT and CDR2 SNEGSKA (reference sequence). J gave up 2 bases and V 5 bases, and 6 bases lay outside the gene matches. The CDR3 DNA reads TGCAGTGCTGTTGCCGGGACAGGGAACTATGGCTACACCTTC. Protein product: CSAVAGTGNYGYTF.

At least ten counts were recorded for this clonotype. This chain connects TRBV7-2 to TRBJ1-3; 7 bases agree with TRBD1. The CDR3 is 15 amino acids. The germline gives CDR1 SGHTA, CDR2 FQGNSA. Losses at the gene ends were 5 bases for V and 0 bases for J; bases not matched to a gene: 4. In DNA form, the CDR3 reads TGTGCCAGCAGCCTTGGGACAGACTCTGGAAACACCATATATTTT. Amino acid sequence: CASSLGTDSGNTIYF. Full variable domain (outside the CDR3, taken from reference TRBV7-2 and TRBJ1-3): GAGVSQSPSNKVTEKGKDVELRCDPISGHTALYWYRQSLGQGLEFLIYFQGNSAPDKSGLPSDRFSAERTGGSVSTLTIQRTQQEDSAVYLCASSLGTDSGNTIYFGEGSWLTVV.

In its sample, this clonotype was seen many times. The J gene is TRBJ1-5, the V gene TRBV5-6; D is possibly TRBD1 (5 bases). V was shortened by 2 bases and J by 6 bases, with 18 bases between the two germline ends. The CDR3 contains 16 residues. Germline V CDR1 and CDR2: SGHDT, YYEEEE. CDR3 sequence (DNA): TGTGCCAGCAGCTTAGGAAACAGGCCCGCGGTTCAGCCCCAGCATTTT. This codes for CASSLGNRPAVQPQHF.

This clonotype was recorded at least ten times. The chain has TRBV19 and TRBJ2-2; no clear D. CDR3 length equals 12 residues. Trimming took off 3 bases at V and 6 bases at J, with 5 bases between the two ends. Germline V lookup: CDR1 LNHDA, CDR2 SQIVND (reference sequence). The chain's CDR3 is CASSIASGELFF. DNA of the CDR3: TGTGCCAGTAGTATTGCTTCCGGGGAGCTGTTTTTT.

This clonotype occurred many times. The chain has TRBV20-1 and TRBJ2-1; D uncertain. Germline V gives CDR1 DFQATT, CDR2 SNEGSKA (reference sequence). The V end was cut by 5 bases, the J end by 0 bases, with 11 bases between. The CDR3 spans 14 residues. CDR3 sequence reads: CSAEGRSSYNEQFF. CDR3 DNA: TGCAGTGCTGAAGGACGGAGCTCCTACAATGAGCAGTTCTTC.

This clonotype was counted many times. This chain joins TRBV4-3 and TRBJ2-5; tentatively, D is TRBD2 (6 bases). Trimming left V 4 bases short and J 2 bases short, with 8 bases between. The germline gives CDR1 LGHNA, CDR2 YSLEER. The CDR3 has 13 amino acids. CDR3 residues: CASSRDLQETQYF. CDR3 DNA: TGCGCCAGCAGCCGGGACTTACAAGAGACCCAGTACTTC.

Ten or more counts support this clonotype. The chain has TRBV19 and TRBJ1-5, with 7 bases matching TRBD1. The germline CDR1 and CDR2 sequences are LNHDA and SQIVND (reference sequence). This CDR3 region has 14 residues. J gave up 4 bases and V 5 bases, and 5 bases lay outside the gene matches. The CDR3, as DNA: TGTGCCAGTAGTCCGGACAGGATGAATCAGCCCCAGCATTTT. Its protein is CASSPDRMNQPQHF.

The rearrangement joins TRBV7-2 to TRBJ2-3; D remains unclear. The V end lost 3 bases, the J end lost 5 bases, and 9 bases lay between the germline ends. Looked up from germline, CDR1 is SGHTA and CDR2 is FQGNSA. This CDR3 is 13 amino acids long. CDR3 amino acids: CASSFRCRDTQYF. The CDR3 DNA is TGTGCCAGCAGCTTTCGGTGTAGAGATACGCAGTATTTT.

This clonotype was counted ten times or more. The chain carries TRBV12-3 or TRBV12-4 and TRBJ2-3; 9 bases agree with TRBD2. This CDR3 region has 15 residues. V was clipped by 1 base and J by 2 bases; unmatched bases: 1. CDR3: CASSLGLADTDTQYF. The CDR3 DNA follows: TGTGCCAGCAGTTTAGGACTAGCGGACACAGATACGCAGTATTTT.

This clonotype was found many times. The chain recombines TRBV4-3 with TRBJ2-7, with a possible D match to TRBD1 (6 bases). CDR3 size: 14 residues. Germline assignment: CDR1 LGHNA and CDR2 YSLEER. V lost 6 bases, J lost 7 bases, and 19 bases lay in between. CDR3 DNA sequence: TGCGCCAGCAGTCAAACGACAGGACTTTTGGAGCAGTACTTC. This translates into CASSQTTGLLEQYF.

This clonotype was seen ten or more times. The J gene is TRBJ1-1, the V gene TRBV6-6; D is undetermined. The CDR3 extends over 14 amino acids. Germline values: CDR1 MNHNY, CDR2 SVGAGI (reference sequence). Trimming cost V 7 bases and J 1 base, with 13 bases left between them. The CDR3 loop reads CASTRLAKNTEAFF. CDR3 DNA: TGTGCCAGCACCCGGCTTGCGAAGAACACTGAAGCTTTCTTT.

Many counts were recorded for this clonotype. This chain uses TRBV11-2 with TRBJ1-6; D call uncertain. Germline V gene data show CDR1 as SGHAT and CDR2 as FQNNGV. The CDR3 totals 12 residues. Trimming took 1 base from V and 14 from J, leaving 9 bases between them. CDR3 sequence: CASSLVALTLHF. The CDR3 nucleotides are TGTGCCAGCAGCTTAGTTGCCTTAACCCTCCACTTT.

This clonotype was seen many times. This chain links TRBV4-2 with TRBJ1-1, with D unresolved. The germline gives CDR1 LGHNA, CDR2 YNFKEQ. The CDR3 runs 13 residues. V gave up 4 bases and J gave up 0 bases, with 6 bases separating them. The CDR3 here is CASSPSLNTEAFF. The CDR3 region has the DNA TGTGCCAGCAGCCCCTCCTTGAACACTGAAGCTTTCTTT.

This clonotype appeared many times. This chain links TRBV7-8 with TRBJ2-7; D ambiguous. Deletions cut 1 base from V and 4 bases from J, with 17 bases between. Germline V gene sequence: CDR1 SGHVS, CDR2 FQNEAQ. This CDR3 region has 16 residues. DNA of the CDR3: TGTGCCAGCAGCTTAGGGGTGGCAGTTCGGAGTTACGAGCAGTACTTC. It specifies CASSLGVAVRSYEQYF.